This T cell receptor beta chain was profiled in a study of regulatory T cells in long-lasting Graves disease. Study findings and constraints: Persistent cases favored TRBV28, TRBJ1-2 and TRBJ2-5. Those with persistent Graves' had less TCR diversity than newly diagnosed patients.

Indicated time point: persistent/refractory GD, antithyroid drugs over 5 years with positive TRAb. PBMC RNA was the source of the TCR library. The TCR beta library used iRepertoire HTBI primers with Arm-PCR amplification of CDR3. From the multiplex PCR reads, TCRdb called clonotypes with MiXCR, one entry per CDR3 protein. The sample yields approximately 400,000 distinct CDR3 sequences, 23% seen once. The CDR3 is 14 residues long. The germline CDR1 and CDR2 sequences are SNHLY and FYNNEI. Germline trimming cut 3 bases from V and 7 bases from J; bases unmatched to any gene: 5. This clonotype was observed once. What it binds is not known.

The sequence derives from a female donor with Graves disease. The chain joins TRBV2 to TRBJ2-4; 8 positions agree with TRBD2. Specimen: peripheral blood mononuclear cells (PBMCs), collected when the disease was refractory, from a patient treated with antithyroid drugs. CDR3 residues: CASSESGRSNIQYF. CDR3 coding DNA: TGTGCCAGCAGTGAGAGCGGGAGAAGCAACATTCAGTACTTC. The full variable domain, rest sourced from reference TRBV2 and TRBJ2-4, is EPEVTQTPSHQVTQMGQEVILRCVPISNHLYFYWYRQILGQKVEFLVSFYNNEISEKSEIFDDQFSVERPDGSNFTLKIRSTKLEDSAMYFCASSESGRSNIQYFGAGTRLSVL.